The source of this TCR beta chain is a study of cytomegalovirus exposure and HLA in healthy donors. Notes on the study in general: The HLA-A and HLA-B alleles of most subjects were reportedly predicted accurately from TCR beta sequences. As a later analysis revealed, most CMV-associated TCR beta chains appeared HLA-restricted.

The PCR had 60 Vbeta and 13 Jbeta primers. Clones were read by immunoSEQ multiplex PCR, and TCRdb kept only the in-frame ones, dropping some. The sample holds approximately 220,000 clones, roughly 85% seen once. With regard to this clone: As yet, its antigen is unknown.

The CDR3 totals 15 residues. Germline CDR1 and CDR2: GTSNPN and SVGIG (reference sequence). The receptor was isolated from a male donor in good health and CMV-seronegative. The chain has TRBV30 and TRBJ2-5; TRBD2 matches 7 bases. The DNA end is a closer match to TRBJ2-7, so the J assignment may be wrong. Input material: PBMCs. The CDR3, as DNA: TGTGCCCCTCGAGGGAGGGTCTTAAGGGCCTACGAGCAGTACTTC. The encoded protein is CAPRGRVLRAYEQYF.